The 22 T cell receptor beta chains reported below all come from one sample, sequenced in a study of OX40 agonist ivuxolimab in advanced cancers. Here immunoSEQ multiplex PCR was the method, and the copy in TCRdb shows in-frame clones only, minus some. Found here are 20,000 to 25,000 clones, less than 90% of them singletons; the top ten hold around 29%. The sample was CD4+ or CD8+ T cells sorted from blood, taken in a trial of the OX40 agonist ivuxolimab. The receptors originated from an adult with an advanced solid tumor such as melanoma, head and neck, liver or kidney cancer.

The chain combines TRBV12-5 with TRBJ1-1; no reliable D call. Germline V CDR1 and CDR2: LGHNT, FRNRAP. The CDR3 is 13 amino acids. V lost 2 bases and J lost 6, with 10 bases in between. CDR3 bases: TGTGCTAGTGGTTTGATCCCGATGGCTGAAGCTTTCTTT. Translation gives CASGLIPMAEAFF.

DNA of the CDR3: TGTGCCACCAGCAGAGTCGCACTAGCGGGACGTGAGCAGTTCTTC. Amino acids: CATSRVALAGREQFF. The chain combines TRBV15 with TRBJ2-1; 10 bases map to TRBD2. The CDR3 extends over 15 amino acids. V shed 1 base, J shed 9 bases, and the junction held 6 bases outside the gene matches. Germline V gene sequence: CDR1 LNHNV, CDR2 YYDKDF (reference sequence).

The CDR3 loop reads CASQGPLYEQYF. CDR3 DNA: TGCGCCAGTCAGGGCCCTCTCTACGAGCAGTACTTC. The chain carries TRBV4-1 and TRBJ2-7; a weak D match, TRBD1 (5 bases). The CDR3 totals 12 residues. V lost 9 bases and J lost 3, with 12 bases in between. CDR1 and CDR2 (germline): MGHRA, YSYEKL.

The chain recombines TRBV4-1 with TRBJ1-1, with D perhaps matching TRBD1 (5 bases). With 2 bases removed from V and 4 bases from J, the gap between germline ends came to 8 bases. There are 13 residues in the CDR3. Germline CDR1 is MGHRA and CDR2 is YSYEKL. The CDR3 reads CASSQPGGTEAFF. CDR3 bases: TGCGCCAGCAGCCAACCGGGGGGCACTGAAGCTTTCTTT.

This clone was seen just once. The chain joins TRBV19 to TRBJ1-1; 7 nucleotides match TRBD1. This CDR3 has 14 amino acids. The V gene's germline CDR1 is LNHDA and CDR2 SQIVND (reference sequence). V trimming: 10 bases; J trimming: 0 bases; junction bases outside the gene matches: 8. DNA for the CDR3: TGTGCCACCAAGCGGGACAGCATGAACACTGAAGCTTTCTTT. This gives the protein CATKRDSMNTEAFF.

The chain couples TRBV7-8 to TRBJ1-6, with D hard to call. In germline, CDR1 is SGHVS, CDR2 FQNEAQ. This CDR3 contains 14 residues. The ends were cut back, 1 base at V and 10 bases at J, with 11 bases in the middle. This chain's CDR3 is CASSLDTERSPLHF. For the CDR3, the DNA is TGTGCCAGCAGCTTAGATACAGAAAGATCACCCCTCCACTTT.

The chain couples TRBV12-5 to TRBJ1-2, with D possibly being TRBD1 (5 bases). The ends were cut back, 0 bases at V and 5 bases at J, with 16 bases in the middle. The CDR3 runs 16 residues. Looked up from germline, CDR1 is LGHNT and CDR2 is FRNRAP. CDR3 sequence: CASGLVGVPSAYGYTF. The CDR3 region has the DNA TGTGCTAGTGGTTTGGTAGGGGTCCCTTCCGCTTATGGCTACACCTTC.

The chain has TRBV27 and TRBJ2-7; 13 positions agree with TRBD2. The CDR3 spans 14 residues. Trimming at V came to 6 bases and at J to 2 bases, leaving 1 base not matched to a gene. The germline V gene has CDR1 MNHEY and CDR2 SMNVEV (reference sequence). CDR3 sequence (DNA): TGTGCCAGCAGACTAGCGGGAGGGCCCTACGAGCAGTACTTC. Protein product: CASRLAGGPYEQYF.

Comments on this clone: Germline is not matched at one junction end, which may reflect a read error. J is TRBJ2-7 and V is TRBV5-3; TRBD2 matches at 9 bases. TRBV5-3 is designated an ORF whose function remains uncertain. The CDR3 covers 14 residues. This CDR3 reads CASSFSGSSYEQYF. DNA of the CDR3: TGTGCCAGCAGCTTTAGCGGGAGCTCCTACGAGCAGTACTTC.

The CDR3 nucleotides are TGTGCCAGCAGTGAAACCCGGAATCAGCCCCAGCATTTT. Translating it yields CASSETRNQPQHF. The chain employs TRBV2 and TRBJ1-5, with D unresolved. The ends were cut back, 2 bases at V and 4 bases at J, with 6 bases in the middle. The germline V gene has CDR1 SNHLY and CDR2 FYNNEI. This CDR3 region has 13 residues.

This chain links TRBV28 with TRBJ1-5; perhaps TRBD1 as D (5 bases). Trimming stripped 6 bases from V and 2 bases from J, with 14 bases between. The germline gives CDR1 MDHEN, CDR2 SYDVKM. The CDR3 runs to 15 residues. CDR3: CASRITGRGNQPQHF. CDR3 sequence (DNA): TGTGCCAGCAGGATAACAGGAAGAGGCAATCAGCCCCAGCATTTT.

The chain couples TRBV27 to TRBJ2-1; TRBD2 is a possible D gene (5 bases). The V gene lost 3 bases and the J gene lost 7 bases, with 13 bases spanning the gap. The length of the CDR3 is 14 residues. Germline V gives CDR1 MNHEY, CDR2 SMNVEV (reference sequence). The CDR3 coding sequence is TGTGCCAGCAGTTTCCCCGGGGTCTTAAATGAGCAGTTCTTC. This gives the protein CASSFPGVLNEQFF.

The CDR3 coding sequence is TGTGCCAGCAGCCAAGGACAGGGCTATGGCTACACCTTC. This translates into CASSQGQGYGYTF. V is TRBV7-6 and J is TRBJ1-2; TRBD1 agrees at 8 bases. The CDR3 runs 13 residues. CDR1 SGHVS and CDR2 FNYEAQ come from the germline V gene. The ends lost 5 bases at V and 4 bases at J; junction bases unmatched: 3.

J is TRBJ2-1 and V is TRBV27, with D possibly being TRBD1 or TRBD2 (5 bases each). Germline V lookup: CDR1 MNHEY, CDR2 SMNVEV (reference sequence). The length of the CDR3 is 15 residues. Trimming removed 5 bases at V and 3 bases at J, with 14 bases between. The DNA of the CDR3 is TGTGCCAGCAGTGTTACGGGACCACTCTACAATGAGCAGTTCTTC. Protein: CASSVTGPLYNEQFF.

The chain links TRBV6-5 to TRBJ1-3, with D possibly TRBD1 on 6 matching bases. Germline V gene sequence: CDR1 MNHEY, CDR2 SVGAGI. This CDR3 spans 15 amino acids. Trimming left V 5 bases short and J 4 bases short, with 15 bases between. As DNA, the CDR3 is TGTGCCAGCAGTACTACAGGGACTCTCGGAAACACCATATATTTT. This translates into CASSTTGTLGNTIYF.

In its sample, this clone was seen once. V usage is TRBV6-5 and J usage is TRBJ2-7; D may be TRBD2 (5 bases). Germline values: CDR1 MNHEY, CDR2 SVGAGI. V lost 2 bases and J 6 bases, leaving 11 bases between the germline ends. The CDR3 consists of 13 residues. CDR3 sequence reads: CASSYGEQIEQYF. The CDR3 nucleotides are TGTGCCAGCAGTTACGGGGAGCAGATCGAGCAGTACTTC.

This chain joins TRBV5-4 and TRBJ2-7; 10 bases align to TRBD1. This CDR3 has 14 amino acids. Germline trimming cut 7 bases from V and 0 bases from J; bases unmatched to any gene: 4. From germline, CDR1 is SGHNT and CDR2 YYREEE (reference sequence). CDR3 region: CASLDRGSSYEQYF. As DNA, the CDR3 is TGTGCCAGCCTGGACAGGGGGAGCTCCTACGAGCAGTACTTC.

The chain couples TRBV6-5 to TRBJ2-3; D is undetermined. Germline-derived CDR1 and CDR2 are MNHEY and SVGAGI. Trimming removed 9 bases from V and 5 bases from J, with 6 bases in between. This CDR3 has 10 amino acids. The CDR3, as DNA: TGTGCCAGTTGGGGAGATACGCAGTATTTT. Its protein product is CASWGDTQYF.

The chain employs TRBV2 and TRBJ2-2; no clear D gene. With 8 bases removed from V and 6 bases from J, the gap between germline ends came to 16 bases. Germline loops: CDR1 SNHLY, CDR2 FYNNEI. The CDR3 loop spans 14 amino acids. CDR3 sequence (DNA): TGTGCCAGCTTTCAGAGTAGGCGGCCCGGGGAGCTGTTTTTT. Translation: CASFQSRRPGELFF.

The V call is TRBV15, the J call TRBJ2-1; D is perhaps TRBD1 or TRBD2 (6 bases each). CDR1 is LNHNV, CDR2 YYDKDF, per germline (reference sequence). The CDR3 is 11 residues long. The V end was cut by 5 bases, the J end by 10 bases, with 9 bases between. The chain's CDR3 is CATSGGPEQFF. As DNA, the CDR3 is TGTGCCACCAGCGGGGGGCCAGAGCAGTTCTTC.

This clone has only one observation. V is TRBV11-2 and J is TRBJ2-5; perhaps D is TRBD1 or TRBD2 (6 bases each). The CDR3 totals 15 residues. From germline, CDR1 is SGHAT and CDR2 FQNNGV. V was shortened by 6 bases and J by 5 bases, with 19 bases between the two germline ends. CDR3 bases: TGTGCCAGCAGGGTTCAGGGGCGCGGGGTCGAGACCCAGTACTTC. Protein: CASRVQGRGVETQYF.

The chain combines TRBV19 with TRBJ2-1; 12 bases fit TRBD2. Trimming at V came to 3 bases and at J to 14 bases, leaving 17 bases not matched to a gene. The germline V gene has CDR1 LNHDA and CDR2 SQIVND (reference sequence). The CDR3 is 17 residues long. Here the CDR3 reads CASSIRPAGLAGSEEFF. The CDR3 DNA sequence: TGTGCCAGTAGTATTAGGCCCGCGGGACTAGCGGGTTCGGAGGAGTTCTTC.